This T cell receptor (beta chain) was sequenced for a study of blood T cell repertoires in COVID-19. About the research overall: Researchers got acute and convalescent COVID-19 samples from the United States, Italy and Spain. T cells, B-cell-depleted T cells, or PBMCs supplied cDNA or gDNA.

Original processing notes: By means of reference gene primer amplification, nucleated cell counts were estimated. The repertoire was sequenced with immunoSEQ multiplex PCR; TCRdb's copy has only in-frame clones and lacks some. For V, J and clone size, that table is used; D and trimming come from the DNA. Of approximately 300,000 clones in the sample, around 89% were seen once. The CDR3 is made up of 15 amino acids. Germline V gene data show CDR1 as SGHRS and CDR2 as YFSETQ. With 4 bases clipped from V and 5 bases from J, the junction kept 3 bases outside the gene matches. The chain employs TRBV5-1 and TRBJ1-4, with 12 positions matching TRBD1. The receptor comes from a woman between 40 and 55 years old with acute or convalescent COVID-19. Material for sequencing was peripheral blood. The CDR3 region has the DNA TGCGCCAGCAGCATTGGGACAGGGGGCAATGAAAAACTGTTTTTT. It yields the protein CASSIGTGGNEKLFF. Together with reference TRBV5-1 and TRBJ1-4, the CDR3 gives the full variable domain: KAGVTQTPRYLIKTRGQQVTLSCSPISGHRSVSWYQQTPGQGLQFLFEYFSETQRNKGNFPGRFSGRQFSNSRSEMNVSTLELGDSALYLCASSIGTGGNEKLFFGSGTQLSVL.